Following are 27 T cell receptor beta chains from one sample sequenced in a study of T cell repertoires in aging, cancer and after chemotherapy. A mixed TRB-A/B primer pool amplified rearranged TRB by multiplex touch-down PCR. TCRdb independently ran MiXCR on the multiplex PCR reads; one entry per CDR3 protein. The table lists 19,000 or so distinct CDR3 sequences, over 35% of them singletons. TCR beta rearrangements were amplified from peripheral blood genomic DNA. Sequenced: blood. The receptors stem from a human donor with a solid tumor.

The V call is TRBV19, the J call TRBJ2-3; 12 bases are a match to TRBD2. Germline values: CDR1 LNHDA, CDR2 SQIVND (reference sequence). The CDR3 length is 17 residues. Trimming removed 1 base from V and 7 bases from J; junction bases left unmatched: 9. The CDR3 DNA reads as TGTGCCAGTAGTATAGCCTCCCTAGCGGGGGGGCGAAATACGCAGTATTTT. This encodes CASSIASLAGGRNTQYF.

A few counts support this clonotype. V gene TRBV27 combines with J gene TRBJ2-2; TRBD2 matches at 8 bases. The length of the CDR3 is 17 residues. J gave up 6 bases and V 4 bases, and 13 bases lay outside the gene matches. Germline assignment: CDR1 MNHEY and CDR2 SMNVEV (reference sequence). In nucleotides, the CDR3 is TGTGCCAGCAGTTACCACTCGGCCTCCGGGAGGGCCGGGGAGCTGTTTTTT. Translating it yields CASSYHSASGRAGELFF.

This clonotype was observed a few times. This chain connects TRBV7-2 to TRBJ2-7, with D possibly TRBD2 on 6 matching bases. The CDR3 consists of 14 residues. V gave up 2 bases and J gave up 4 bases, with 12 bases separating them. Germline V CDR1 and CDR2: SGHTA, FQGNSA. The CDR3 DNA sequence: TGTGCCAGCAGCTTAAGACGGGCGGGGTACGAGCAGTACTTC. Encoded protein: CASSLRRAGYEQYF.

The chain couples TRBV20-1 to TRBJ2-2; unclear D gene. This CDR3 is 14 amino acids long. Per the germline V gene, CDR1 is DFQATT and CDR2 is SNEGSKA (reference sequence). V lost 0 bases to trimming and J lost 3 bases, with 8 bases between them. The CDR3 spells CSARDRPDTGELFF. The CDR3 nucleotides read TGCAGTGCTAGAGATCGGCCTGACACCGGGGAGCTGTTTTTT.

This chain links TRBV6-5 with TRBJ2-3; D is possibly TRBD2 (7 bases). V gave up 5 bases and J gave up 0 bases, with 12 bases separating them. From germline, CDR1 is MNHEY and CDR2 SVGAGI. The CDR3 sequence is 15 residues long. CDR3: CASSEGGGSTDTQYF. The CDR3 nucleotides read TGTGCCAGCAGTGAGGGGGGGGGTAGCACAGATACGCAGTATTTT.

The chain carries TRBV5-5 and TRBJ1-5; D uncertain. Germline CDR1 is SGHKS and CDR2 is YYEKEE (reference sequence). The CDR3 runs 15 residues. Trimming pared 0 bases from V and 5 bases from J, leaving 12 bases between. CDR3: CASSLATGWDQPQHF. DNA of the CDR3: TGTGCCAGCAGCTTGGCAACGGGATGGGATCAGCCCCAGCATTTT.

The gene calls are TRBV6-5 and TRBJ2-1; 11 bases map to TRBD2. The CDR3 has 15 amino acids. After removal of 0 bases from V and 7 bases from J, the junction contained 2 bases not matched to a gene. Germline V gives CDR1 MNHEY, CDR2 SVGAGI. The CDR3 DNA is TGTGCCAGCAGTTACTCTAGCGGGAGGGGGAATGAGCAGTTCTTC. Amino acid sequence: CASSYSSGRGNEQFF.

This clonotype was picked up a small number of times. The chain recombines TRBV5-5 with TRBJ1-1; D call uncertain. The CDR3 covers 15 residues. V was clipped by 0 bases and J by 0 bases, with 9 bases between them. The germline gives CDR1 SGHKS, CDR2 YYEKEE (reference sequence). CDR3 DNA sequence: TGTGCCAGCAGCTTGGGAGCGGGCCTGAACACTGAAGCTTTCTTT. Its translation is CASSLGAGLNTEAFF.

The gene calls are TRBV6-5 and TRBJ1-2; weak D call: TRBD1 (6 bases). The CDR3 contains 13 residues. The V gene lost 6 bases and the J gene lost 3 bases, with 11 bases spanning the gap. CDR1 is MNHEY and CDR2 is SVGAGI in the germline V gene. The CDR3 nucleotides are TGTGCCAGCAGGAGTGACAGGCACTATGGCTACACCTTC. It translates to CASRSDRHYGYTF.

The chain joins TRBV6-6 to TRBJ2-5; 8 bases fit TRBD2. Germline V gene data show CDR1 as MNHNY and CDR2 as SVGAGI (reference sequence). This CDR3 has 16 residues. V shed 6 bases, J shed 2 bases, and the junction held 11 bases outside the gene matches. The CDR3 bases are TGTGCCAGCAGGAACCGACTCACTAGCGGACAAGAGACCCAGTACTTC. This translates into CASRNRLTSGQETQYF.

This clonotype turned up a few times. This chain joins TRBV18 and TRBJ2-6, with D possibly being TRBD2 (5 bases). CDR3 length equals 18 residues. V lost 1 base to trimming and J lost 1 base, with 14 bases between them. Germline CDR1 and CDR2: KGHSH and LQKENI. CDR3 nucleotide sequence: TGTGCCAGCTCACCACGGAGCGGTTACCTTTCTGGGGCCAACGTCCTGACTTTC. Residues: CASSPRSGYLSGANVLTF.

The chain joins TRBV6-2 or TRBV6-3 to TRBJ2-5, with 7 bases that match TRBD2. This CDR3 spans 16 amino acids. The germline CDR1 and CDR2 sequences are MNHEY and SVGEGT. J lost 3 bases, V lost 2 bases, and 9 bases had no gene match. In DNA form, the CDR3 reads TGTGCCAGCAGTTACCGCAGGGCGGGGGTTGAAGAGACCCAGTACTTC. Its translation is CASSYRRAGVEETQYF.

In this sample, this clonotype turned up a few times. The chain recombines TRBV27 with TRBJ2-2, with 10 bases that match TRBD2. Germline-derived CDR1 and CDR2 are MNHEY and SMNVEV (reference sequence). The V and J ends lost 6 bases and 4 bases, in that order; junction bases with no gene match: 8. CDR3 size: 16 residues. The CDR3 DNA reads TGTGCCAGCAGCTCGCAGCGGGGGGGCGTCACCGGGGAGCTGTTTTTT. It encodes CASSSQRGGVTGELFF.

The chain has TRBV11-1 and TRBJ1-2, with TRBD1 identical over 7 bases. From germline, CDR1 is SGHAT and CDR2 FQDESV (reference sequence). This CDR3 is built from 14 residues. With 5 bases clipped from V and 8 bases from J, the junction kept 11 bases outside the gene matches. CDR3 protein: CASSRTTQGDGYTF. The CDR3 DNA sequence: TGTGCCAGCAGCCGGACCACCCAGGGGGACGGCTACACCTTC.

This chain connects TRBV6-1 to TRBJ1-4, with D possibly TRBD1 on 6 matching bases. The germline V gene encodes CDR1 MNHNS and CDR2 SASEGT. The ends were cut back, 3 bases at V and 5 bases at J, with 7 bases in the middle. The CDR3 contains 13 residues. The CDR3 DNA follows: TGTGCCAGCAGTGACAGGGGAAATGAAAAACTGTTTTTT. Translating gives CASSDRGNEKLFF.

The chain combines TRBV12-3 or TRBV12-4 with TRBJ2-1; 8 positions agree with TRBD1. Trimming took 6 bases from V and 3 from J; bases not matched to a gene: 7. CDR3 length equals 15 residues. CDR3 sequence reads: CASSPRQGIYNEQFF. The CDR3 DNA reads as TGTGCCAGCAGCCCTCGACAGGGGATCTACAATGAGCAGTTCTTC.

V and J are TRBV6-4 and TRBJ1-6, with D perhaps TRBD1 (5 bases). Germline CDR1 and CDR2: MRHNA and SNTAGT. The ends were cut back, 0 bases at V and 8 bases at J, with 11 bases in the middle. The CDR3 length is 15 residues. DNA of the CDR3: TGTGCCAGCAGTGACTCAGGGACCGGGGATTCACCCCTCCACTTT. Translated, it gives CASSDSGTGDSPLHF.

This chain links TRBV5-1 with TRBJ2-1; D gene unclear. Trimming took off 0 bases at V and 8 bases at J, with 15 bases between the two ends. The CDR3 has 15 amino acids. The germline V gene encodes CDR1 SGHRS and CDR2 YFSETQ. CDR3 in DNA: TGCGCCAGCAGCTTGGCAGTCGCTGGGCAGGATGAGCAGTTCTTC. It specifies CASSLAVAGQDEQFF.

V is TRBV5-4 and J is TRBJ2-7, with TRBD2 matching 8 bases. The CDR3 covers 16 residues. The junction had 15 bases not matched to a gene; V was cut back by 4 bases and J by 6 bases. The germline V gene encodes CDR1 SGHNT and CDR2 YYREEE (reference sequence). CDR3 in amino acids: CASSPWAVGRVGEQYF. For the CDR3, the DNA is TGTGCCAGCAGCCCGTGGGCGGTCGGGAGGGTGGGCGAGCAGTACTTC. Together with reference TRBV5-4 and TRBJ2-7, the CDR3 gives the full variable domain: ETGVTQSPTHLIKTRGQQVTLRCSSQSGHNTVSWYQQALGQGPQFIFQYYREEENGRGNFPPRFSGLQFPNYSSELNVNALELDDSALYLCASSPWAVGRVGEQYFGPGTRLTVT.

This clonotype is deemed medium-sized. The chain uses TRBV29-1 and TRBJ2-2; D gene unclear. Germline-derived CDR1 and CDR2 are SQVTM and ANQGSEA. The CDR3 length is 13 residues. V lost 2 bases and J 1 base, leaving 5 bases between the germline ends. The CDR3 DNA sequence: TGCAGCGTTGAAACGGTGAACACCGGGGAGCTGTTTTTT. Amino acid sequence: CSVETVNTGELFF.

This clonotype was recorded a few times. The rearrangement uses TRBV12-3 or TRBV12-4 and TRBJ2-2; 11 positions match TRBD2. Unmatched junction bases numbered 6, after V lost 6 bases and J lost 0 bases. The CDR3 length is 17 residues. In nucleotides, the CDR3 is TGTGCCAGCAGCCCATTAGCGGGGGGGCCGAACACCGGGGAGCTGTTTTTT. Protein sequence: CASSPLAGGPNTGELFF.

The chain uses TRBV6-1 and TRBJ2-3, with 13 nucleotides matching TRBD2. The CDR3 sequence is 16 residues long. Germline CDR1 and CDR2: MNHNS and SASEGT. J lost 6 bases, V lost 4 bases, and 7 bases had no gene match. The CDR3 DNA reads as TGTGCCAGCAGTGGCGGGACTAGCGGGATCGAGGATACGCAGTATTTT. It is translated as CASSGGTSGIEDTQYF.

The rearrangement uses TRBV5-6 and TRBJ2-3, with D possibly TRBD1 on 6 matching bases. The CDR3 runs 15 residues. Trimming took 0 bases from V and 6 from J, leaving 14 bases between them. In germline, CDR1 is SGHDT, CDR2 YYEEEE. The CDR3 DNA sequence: TGTGCCAGCAGCTTGGTTGCGGACAGTCTCGATACGCAGTATTTT. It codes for CASSLVADSLDTQYF.

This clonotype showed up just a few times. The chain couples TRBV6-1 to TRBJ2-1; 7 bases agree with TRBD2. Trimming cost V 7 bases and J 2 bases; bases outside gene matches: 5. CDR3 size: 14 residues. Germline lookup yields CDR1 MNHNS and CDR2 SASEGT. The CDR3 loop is CASIRGETYNEQFF. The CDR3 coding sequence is TGTGCCAGCATACGGGGGGAGACCTACAATGAGCAGTTCTTC.

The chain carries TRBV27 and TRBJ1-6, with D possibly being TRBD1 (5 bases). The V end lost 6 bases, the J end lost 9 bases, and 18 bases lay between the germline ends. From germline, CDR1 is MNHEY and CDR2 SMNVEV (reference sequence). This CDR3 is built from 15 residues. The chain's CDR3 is CASSPGTAESSPLHF. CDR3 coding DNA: TGTGCCAGCAGCCCCGGGACGGCCGAGAGTTCACCCCTCCACTTT.

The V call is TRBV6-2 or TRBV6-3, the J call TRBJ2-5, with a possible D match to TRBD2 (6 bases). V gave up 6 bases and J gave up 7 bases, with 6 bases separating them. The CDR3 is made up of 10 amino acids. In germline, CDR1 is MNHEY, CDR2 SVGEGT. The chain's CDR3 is CASRRGTQYF. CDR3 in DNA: TGTGCCAGCAGGCGGGGGACCCAGTACTTC.

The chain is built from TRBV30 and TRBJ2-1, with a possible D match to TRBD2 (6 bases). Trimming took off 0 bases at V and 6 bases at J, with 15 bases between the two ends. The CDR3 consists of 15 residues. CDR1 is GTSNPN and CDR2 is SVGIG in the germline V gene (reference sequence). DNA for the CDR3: TGTGCCTGGAGTGTCGGGACGGGAGTGTCCAATGAGCAGTTCTTC. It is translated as CAWSVGTGVSNEQFF.